What follows is one T cell receptor beta chain and its context. The antigen is not known. This sample stems from a study of cytomegalovirus exposure and HLA in healthy donors. Findings and caveats of the study: Earlier results showed most TCR beta V segments being productive about 87% or about 30% of the time. Among donors in an Asian-associated ancestry cluster, a later analysis reportedly found fewer N-insertions than the approximately 700-donor mean. In vitro testing confirmed a few CMV-associated chains as specific for CMV antigens. The study flagged fewer than 200 TCR beta chains as cytomegalovirus-associated.

13 Jbeta primers and 60 Vbeta primers were used for the PCR. The table came from immunoSEQ multiplex PCR; TCRdb's copy has only in-frame clones and leaves some out. Seen here are 150,000 or so clones, 65% to 80% observed once, and the top ten hold around 3%. Germline-derived CDR1 and CDR2 are SGHKS and YYEKEE (reference sequence). Trimming removed 3 bases from V and 4 bases from J, with 8 bases in between. CDR3 size: 13 residues. The sequenced sample consisted of PBMCs. The receptor's source is a male donor in good health and CMV-seronegative. This chain uses TRBV5-5 with TRBJ1-5; D is ambiguous. The CDR3 spells CASSSTRNQPQHF. The CDR3 nucleotides are TGTGCCAGCAGCTCGACACGGAATCAGCCCCAGCATTTT.